The next 20 T cell receptor beta chains were all read from a single sample in a study of blood T cell repertoires in COVID-19. The table came from immunoSEQ multiplex PCR; TCRdb's copy has only in-frame clones and leaves some out. The data contain 70,000 to 90,000 clones, around 85% of them singletons. The specimen was peripheral blood. These receptors were taken from a middle-aged man with COVID-19, enrolled during active disease.

This clone was seen only a few times. The chain joins TRBV6-6 to TRBJ2-3; TRBD2 aligns across 7 bases. Trimming at V came to 5 bases and at J to 5 bases, leaving 1 base not matched to a gene. The CDR3 loop spans 12 amino acids. CDR1 is MNHNY, CDR2 SVGAGI, per germline (reference sequence). The CDR3 DNA follows: TGTGCCAGCAGTCGGGAGGAAGATACGCAGTATTTT. Its protein product is CASSREEDTQYF.

The rearrangement uses TRBV5-1 and TRBJ2-1, with D unclear. The CDR3 length is 13 residues. From germline, CDR1 is SGHRS and CDR2 YFSETQ. Trimming stripped 4 bases from V and 12 bases from J, with 17 bases between. In DNA, the CDR3 is TGCGCCAGCAGCCTCGACCCCCGTGGCGGGCAGTTCTTC. The encoded protein is CASSLDPRGGQFF.

J is TRBJ1-3 and V is TRBV5-1; D is perhaps TRBD1 (5 bases). V lost 0 bases, J lost 3 bases, and 10 bases lay in between. The CDR3 has 15 residues. The germline gives CDR1 SGHRS, CDR2 YFSETQ. The DNA of the CDR3 is TGCGCCAGCAGCTTGGCGGGGGGAGGTGGAAACACCATATATTTT. The encoded protein is CASSLAGGGGNTIYF.

The genes are TRBV6-5 and TRBJ2-1; D is unclear. The germline gives CDR1 MNHEY, CDR2 SVGAGI. Trimming shortened V by 0 bases and J by 2 bases, and 5 bases separated the two germline ends. CDR3 size: 14 residues. The CDR3 loop is CASSYSLAYNEQFF. CDR3 in DNA: TGTGCCAGCAGTTACTCTCTTGCCTACAATGAGCAGTTCTTC.

This clone has a handful of counts. This chain uses TRBV7-2 with TRBJ1-1; the match to TRBD1 covers 10 bases. The germline gives CDR1 SGHTA, CDR2 FQGNSA. This CDR3 is 15 amino acids long. With V trimmed by 2 bases and J by 5 bases, 5 bases remained unmatched. This CDR3 reads CASSLSGQGRTEAFF. The CDR3 coding sequence is TGTGCCAGCAGCTTATCGGGACAGGGGAGAACTGAAGCTTTCTTT.

The chain employs TRBV18 and TRBJ2-1; TRBD1 matches 10 bases. The CDR3 runs to 16 residues. V was clipped by 3 bases and J by 6 bases; unmatched bases: 8. CDR1 is KGHSH and CDR2 is LQKENI in the germline V gene. In DNA, the CDR3 is TGTGCCAGCTCACCTTATACTTGGGACAGGGGCAATGAGCAGTTCTTC. It codes for CASSPYTWDRGNEQFF. Combining the CDR3 with reference TRBV18 and TRBJ2-1 gives the whole variable domain NAGVMQNPRHLVRRRGQEARLRCSPMKGHSHVYWYRQLPEEGLKFMVYLQKENIIDESGMPKERFSAEFPKEGPSILRIQQVVRGDSAAYFCASSPYTWDRGNEQFFGPGTRLTVL.

V gene TRBV19 combines with J gene TRBJ2-3, with TRBD1 identical over 9 bases. Unmatched junction bases numbered 3, after V lost 4 bases and J lost 4 bases. There are 14 residues in the CDR3. Germline V lookup: CDR1 LNHDA, CDR2 SQIVND (reference sequence). For the CDR3, the DNA is TGTGCCAGTAGTAGGACAGGGGAATCAGATACGCAGTATTTT. Translated, it gives CASSRTGESDTQYF.

The V and J genes are TRBV2 and TRBJ1-1; no definite D call. V lost 2 bases to trimming and J lost 1 base, with 8 bases between them. Looked up from germline, CDR1 is SNHLY and CDR2 is FYNNEI. The CDR3 is made up of 14 amino acids. The CDR3 protein is CASSEPTANTEAFF. The CDR3 DNA reads TGTGCCAGCAGTGAACCAACAGCGAACACTGAAGCTTTCTTT.

The genes are TRBV4-1 and TRBJ1-4; D is ambiguous. Germline CDR1 and CDR2: MGHRA and YSYEKL. This CDR3 spans 13 amino acids. V lost 0 bases to trimming and J lost 10 bases, with 9 bases between them. This CDR3 is CASSQDQTGKLFF. CDR3 nucleotide sequence: TGCGCCAGCAGCCAAGATCAGACGGGAAAACTGTTTTTT.

The chain has TRBV7-6 and TRBJ2-7; 7 bases match TRBD2. The CDR3 sequence is 16 residues long. Losses at the gene ends were 1 base for V and 6 bases for J; bases not matched to a gene: 12. Germline values: CDR1 SGHVS, CDR2 FNYEAQ. The CDR3 region has the DNA TGTGCCAGCAGCTTAGGTGGGCGGGGGATGGGGCTCGAGCAGTACTTC. Translation: CASSLGGRGMGLEQYF. Full variable domain (rest looked up from reference TRBV7-6 and TRBJ2-7): GAGVSQSPRYKVTKRGQDVALRCDPISGHVSLYWYRQALGQGPEFLTYFNYEAQQDKSGLPNDRFSAERPEGSISTLTIQRTEQRDSAMYRCASSLGGRGMGLEQYFGPGTRLTVT.

The chain joins TRBV2 to TRBJ2-4; 10 positions agree with TRBD2. The V gene end was trimmed by 4 bases and the J gene end by 6 bases; junction bases not matched to a gene: 9. This CDR3 region has 16 residues. CDR1 is SNHLY and CDR2 is FYNNEI in the germline V gene. The CDR3 DNA sequence: TGTGCCAGCAGTGGGGCTAGCGGGAGACGGGGAAACATTCAGTACTTC. This gives the protein CASSGASGRRGNIQYF.

This chain links TRBV3-1 (or the pseudogene TRBV3-2) with TRBJ2-5, with a weak D call TRBD1 (5 bases). The V gene's germline CDR1 is LGHDT and CDR2 YNNKEL (reference sequence). The CDR3 sequence is 14 residues long. The V end lost 1 base, the J end lost 4 bases, and 10 bases lay between the germline ends. The CDR3 reads CASSQVRVGETQYF. The CDR3 DNA reads as TGTGCCAGCAGCCAAGTCAGGGTGGGAGAGACCCAGTACTTC.

This clone was counted a few times. The chain links TRBV5-8 to TRBJ1-5; TRBD1 matches at 8 bases. There are 14 residues in the CDR3. V lost 10 bases and J lost 6; bases outside the gene matches: 12. Germline V gene data show CDR1 as SGHTS and CDR2 as YDEGEE. The CDR3 loop reads CAGTRGLAAQPQHF. CDR3 DNA sequence: TGTGCCGGGACCAGGGGGCTCGCAGCTCAGCCCCAGCATTTT. The whole variable domain, filled in from reference TRBV5-8 and TRBJ1-5, reads EAGVTQSPTHLIKTRGQQATLRCSPISGHTSVYWYQQALGLGLQFLLWYDEGEERNRGNFPPRFSGRQFPNYSSELNVNALELEDSALYLCAGTRGLAAQPQHFGDGTRLSIL.

The genes are TRBV19 and TRBJ2-1; the match to TRBD2 covers 15 bases. The length of the CDR3 is 16 residues. The V gene end was trimmed by 10 bases and the J gene end by 7 bases; junction bases not matched to a gene: 11. Germline V lookup: CDR1 LNHDA, CDR2 SQIVND (reference sequence). Written as DNA, the CDR3 is TGTGCCACTACACCGGGACTAGCGGGAGGAAGGAATGAGCAGTTCTTC. This gives the protein CATTPGLAGGRNEQFF.

This sequence joins TRBV28 and TRBJ2-5; the D is unclear. Germline CDR1 and CDR2: MDHEN and SYDVKM. The CDR3 extends over 12 amino acids. Trimming took 0 bases from V and 4 from J, leaving 3 bases between them. The CDR3 is CASSLWRETQYF. In DNA form, the CDR3 reads TGTGCCAGCAGTTTATGGAGAGAGACCCAGTACTTC.

This rearrangement joins TRBV9 to TRBJ1-1; D is unclear. Germline CDR1 SGDLS, CDR2 YYNGEE. V lost 0 bases, J lost 1 base, and 13 bases lay in between. This CDR3 is 16 amino acids long. The CDR3 bases are TGTGCCAGCAGCGTAGGAGGGAGGGTAGAGAACACTGAAGCTTTCTTT. Translation: CASSVGGRVENTEAFF.

The chain uses TRBV4-1 and TRBJ2-7, with 12 bases identical to TRBD2. CDR1 and CDR2 (germline): MGHRA, YSYEKL. The CDR3 length is 15 residues. V shed 4 bases, J shed 5 bases, and the junction held 6 bases outside the gene matches. Written as DNA, the CDR3 is TGCGCCAGCAGCCTTGGACTAGCGGGAATCCACGAGCAGTACTTC. As protein: CASSLGLAGIHEQYF.

The chain uses TRBV3-1 (or the pseudogene TRBV3-2) and TRBJ1-2; possibly TRBD1 for D (5 bases). Germline V CDR1 and CDR2: LGHDT, YNNKEL (reference sequence). CDR3 length: 15 amino acids. V lost 2 bases and J lost 4, with 14 bases in between. The CDR3 sequence: CASSQPRGEFYGYTF. The CDR3 DNA reads as TGTGCCAGCAGCCAACCACGGGGGGAATTCTATGGCTACACCTTC.

The V call is TRBV25-1, the J call TRBJ2-1; 10 nucleotides line up with TRBD2. Germline CDR1 and CDR2: MGHDK and SYGVNS. CDR3 length equals 18 residues. V was clipped by 4 bases and J by 3 bases; unmatched bases: 12. CDR3 nucleotide sequence: TGTGCCAGCAGTGGACAAGGGCCAGCGGGAGGGGACTACAATGAGCAGTTCTTC. It is translated as CASSGQGPAGGDYNEQFF.

The chain uses TRBV5-4 and TRBJ1-1; D remains unclear. Germline values: CDR1 SGHNT, CDR2 YYREEE (reference sequence). CDR3 length: 13 residues. Deletions cut 0 bases from V and 4 bases from J, with 7 bases between. In nucleotides, the CDR3 is TGTGCCAGCAGCTTGGAGAGGGCCACTGAAGCTTTCTTT. This gives the protein CASSLERATEAFF.